This TCR beta chain emerged from a study of CD8+ T cells in alopecia areata. Study conclusions and caveats: Clonality was higher in lesional than normal scalp, especially in alopecia totalis/universalis. TCRs were shared less clearly across patients than in mice, possibly for HLA-related reasons.

With V trimmed by 7 bases and J by 5 bases, 8 bases remained unmatched. The CDR3 extends over 13 amino acids. CDR1 is SQVTM and CDR2 is ANQGSEA in the germline V gene. Concerning this clone itself: Its antigen is unidentified.

cDNA serving as the sequencing template came from extracted, reverse transcribed RNA. Assay: immunoSEQ multiplex PCR; the TCRdb copy retains only in-frame clones and omits some. The table shows around 200,000 clones, with 63% occurring only once. The J gene is TRBJ1-1, the V gene TRBV29-1, with TRBD1 identical over 9 bases. Sequenced here: CD4+ T cells sorted from blood, sampled at week 0. This TCR was sampled from a human donor with alopecia areata. CDR3 region: CSGTGTGLTEAFF. Written as DNA, the CDR3 is TGCAGCGGAACCGGGACAGGGCTGACTGAAGCTTTCTTT.